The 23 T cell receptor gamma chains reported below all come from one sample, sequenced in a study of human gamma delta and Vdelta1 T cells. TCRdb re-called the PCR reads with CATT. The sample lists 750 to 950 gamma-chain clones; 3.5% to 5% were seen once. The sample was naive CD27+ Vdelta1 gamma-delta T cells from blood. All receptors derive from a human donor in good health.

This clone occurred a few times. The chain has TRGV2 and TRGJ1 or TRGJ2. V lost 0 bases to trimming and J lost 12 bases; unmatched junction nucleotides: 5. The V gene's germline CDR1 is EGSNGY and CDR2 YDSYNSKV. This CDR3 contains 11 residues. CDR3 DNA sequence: TGTGCCACCTGGGACGGGCACGGGAAACTCTTT. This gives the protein CATWDGHGKLF.

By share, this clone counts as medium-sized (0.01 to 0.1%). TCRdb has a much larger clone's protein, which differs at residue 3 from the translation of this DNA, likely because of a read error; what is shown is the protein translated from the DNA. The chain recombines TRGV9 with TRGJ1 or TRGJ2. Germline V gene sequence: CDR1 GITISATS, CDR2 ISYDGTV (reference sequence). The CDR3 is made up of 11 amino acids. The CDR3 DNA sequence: TGTGCCTGGTGGTATTATTATAAGAAGCTCTTT. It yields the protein CAWWYYYKKLF.

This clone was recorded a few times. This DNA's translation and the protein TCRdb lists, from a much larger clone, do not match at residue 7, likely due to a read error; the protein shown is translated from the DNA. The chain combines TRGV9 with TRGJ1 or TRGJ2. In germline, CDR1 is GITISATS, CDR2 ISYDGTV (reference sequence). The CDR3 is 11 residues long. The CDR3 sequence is CALWYYDKKLF. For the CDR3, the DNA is TGTGCCTTGTGGTATTATGATAAGAAGCTCTTT.

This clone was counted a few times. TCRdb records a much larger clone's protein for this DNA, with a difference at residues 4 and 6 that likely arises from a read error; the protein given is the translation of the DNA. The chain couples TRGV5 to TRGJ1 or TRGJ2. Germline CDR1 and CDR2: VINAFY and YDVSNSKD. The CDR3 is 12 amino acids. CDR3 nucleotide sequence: TGTGCCACCGGGGACAGTCCCTATAAGAAACTCTTT. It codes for CATGDSPYKKLF.

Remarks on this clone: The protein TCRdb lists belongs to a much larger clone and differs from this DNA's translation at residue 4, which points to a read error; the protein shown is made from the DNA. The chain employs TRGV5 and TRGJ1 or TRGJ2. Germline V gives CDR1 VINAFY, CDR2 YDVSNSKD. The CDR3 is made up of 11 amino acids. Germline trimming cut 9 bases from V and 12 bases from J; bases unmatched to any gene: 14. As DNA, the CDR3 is TGTGCCACCCGGTGGTGGTTGGGGAAACTCTTT. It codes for CATRWWLGKLF.

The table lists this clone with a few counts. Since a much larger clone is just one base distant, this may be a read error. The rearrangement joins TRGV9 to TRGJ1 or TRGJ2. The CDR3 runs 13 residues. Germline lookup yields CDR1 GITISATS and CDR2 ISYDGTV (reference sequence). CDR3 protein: CALWEVHYYKKLF. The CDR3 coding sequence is TGTGCCTTGTGGGAGGTGCATTATTATAAGAAACTTTTT.

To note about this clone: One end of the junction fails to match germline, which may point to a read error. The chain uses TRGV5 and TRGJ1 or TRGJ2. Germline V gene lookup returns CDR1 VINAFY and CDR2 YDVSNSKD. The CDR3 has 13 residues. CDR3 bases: TGTGCCACCTGGTACAGGGCATATTATAAGAAACTCTTT. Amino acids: CATWYRAYYKKLF.

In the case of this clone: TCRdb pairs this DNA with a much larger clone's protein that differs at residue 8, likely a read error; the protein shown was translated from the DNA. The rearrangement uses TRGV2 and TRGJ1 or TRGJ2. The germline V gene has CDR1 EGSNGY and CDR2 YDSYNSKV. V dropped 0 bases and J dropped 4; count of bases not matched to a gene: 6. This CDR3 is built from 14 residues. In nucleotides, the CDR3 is TGTGCCACCTGGGACGGGCCTCAGTATTATAAGAAACTCTTT. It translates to CATWDGPQYYKKLF.

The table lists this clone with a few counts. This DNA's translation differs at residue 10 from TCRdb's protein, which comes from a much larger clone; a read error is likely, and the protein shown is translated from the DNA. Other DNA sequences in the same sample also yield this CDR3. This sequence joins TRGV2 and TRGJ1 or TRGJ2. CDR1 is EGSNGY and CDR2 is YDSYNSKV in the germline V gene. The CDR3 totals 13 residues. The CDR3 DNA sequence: TGTGCCACCTGGGACGGGCCTTATTATAGGAAACTATTT. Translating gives CATWDGPYYRKLF.

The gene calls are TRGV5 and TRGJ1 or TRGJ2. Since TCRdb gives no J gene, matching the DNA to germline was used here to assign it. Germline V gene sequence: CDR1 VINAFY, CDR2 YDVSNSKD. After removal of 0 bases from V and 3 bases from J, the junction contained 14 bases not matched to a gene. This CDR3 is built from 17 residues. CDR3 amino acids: CATWDRPRRTRYYKKLF. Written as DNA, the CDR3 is TGTGCCACCTGGGACAGGCCTAGGAGGACCCGTTATTATAAGAAACTCTTT.

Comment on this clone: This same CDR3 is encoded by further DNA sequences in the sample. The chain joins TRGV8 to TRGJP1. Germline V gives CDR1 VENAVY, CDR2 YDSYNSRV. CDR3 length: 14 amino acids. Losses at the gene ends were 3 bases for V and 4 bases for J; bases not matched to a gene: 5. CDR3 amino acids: CATWDLVTGWFKIF. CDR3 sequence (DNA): TGTGCCACCTGGGATCTTGTCACTGGTTGGTTCAAGATATTT.

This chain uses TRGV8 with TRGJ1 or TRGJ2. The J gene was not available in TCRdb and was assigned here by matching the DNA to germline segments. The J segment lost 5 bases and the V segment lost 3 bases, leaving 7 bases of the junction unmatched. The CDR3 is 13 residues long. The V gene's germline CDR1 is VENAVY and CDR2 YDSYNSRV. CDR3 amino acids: CATWDLEDYKKLF. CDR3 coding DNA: TGTGCCACCTGGGATCTCGAGGATTATAAGAAACTCTTT.

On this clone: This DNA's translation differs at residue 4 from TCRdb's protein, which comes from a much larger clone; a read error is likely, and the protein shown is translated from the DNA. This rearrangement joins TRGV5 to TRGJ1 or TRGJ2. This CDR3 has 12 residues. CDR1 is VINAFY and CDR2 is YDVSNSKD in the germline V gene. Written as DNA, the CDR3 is TGTGCCACCTTGGACAGGCCCTATAAGAAACTCTTT. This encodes CATLDRPYKKLF.

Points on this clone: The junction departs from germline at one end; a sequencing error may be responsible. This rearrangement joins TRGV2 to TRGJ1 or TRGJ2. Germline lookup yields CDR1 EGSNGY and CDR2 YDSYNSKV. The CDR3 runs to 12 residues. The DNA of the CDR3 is TGTGCCACCGGGGACGGTTATTATAAGAAACTCTTT. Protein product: CATGDGYYKKLF.

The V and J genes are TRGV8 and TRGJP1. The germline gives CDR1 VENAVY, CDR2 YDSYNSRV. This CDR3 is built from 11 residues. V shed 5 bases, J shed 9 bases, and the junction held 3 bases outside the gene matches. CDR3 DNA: TGTGCCACCTGGGCCCGTTGGTTCAAGATATTT. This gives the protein CATWARWFKIF.

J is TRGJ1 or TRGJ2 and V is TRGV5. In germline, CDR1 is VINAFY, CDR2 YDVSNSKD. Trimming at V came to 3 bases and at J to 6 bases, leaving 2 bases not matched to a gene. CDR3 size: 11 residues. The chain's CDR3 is CATWDAYKKLF. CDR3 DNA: TGTGCCACCTGGGACGCTTATAAGAAACTCTTT.

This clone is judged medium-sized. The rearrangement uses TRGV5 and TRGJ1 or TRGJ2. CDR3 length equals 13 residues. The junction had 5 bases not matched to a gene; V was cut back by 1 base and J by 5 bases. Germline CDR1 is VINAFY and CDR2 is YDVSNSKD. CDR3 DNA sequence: TGTGCCACCTGGGACAGCATCGATTATAAGAAACTCTTT. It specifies CATWDSIDYKKLF.

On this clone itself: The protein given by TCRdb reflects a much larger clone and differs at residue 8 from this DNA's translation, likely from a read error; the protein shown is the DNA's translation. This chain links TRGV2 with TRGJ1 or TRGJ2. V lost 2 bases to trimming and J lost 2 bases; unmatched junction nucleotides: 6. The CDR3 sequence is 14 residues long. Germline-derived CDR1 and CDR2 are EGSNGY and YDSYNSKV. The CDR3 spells CATWDDTDYYKKLF. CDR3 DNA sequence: TGTGCCACCTGGGACGATACGGATTATTATAAGAAACTCTTT.

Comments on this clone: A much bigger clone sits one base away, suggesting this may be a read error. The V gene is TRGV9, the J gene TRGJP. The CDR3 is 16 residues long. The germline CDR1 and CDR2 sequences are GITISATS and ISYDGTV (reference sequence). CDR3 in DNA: TGTGCCATGTGGGAGGTGCAAGAGTTGGGCAAAAAAATCAAGGTATTT. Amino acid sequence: CAMWEVQELGKKIKVF.

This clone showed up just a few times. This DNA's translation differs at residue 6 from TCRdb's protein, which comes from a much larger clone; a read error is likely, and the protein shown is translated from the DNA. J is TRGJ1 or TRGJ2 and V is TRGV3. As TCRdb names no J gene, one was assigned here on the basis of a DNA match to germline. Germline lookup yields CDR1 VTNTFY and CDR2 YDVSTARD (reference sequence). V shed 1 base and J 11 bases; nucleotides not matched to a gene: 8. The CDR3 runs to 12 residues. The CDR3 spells CATWDSPFEKLF. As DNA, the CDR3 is TGTGCCACCTGGGACAGTCCGTTCGAGAAACTCTTT.

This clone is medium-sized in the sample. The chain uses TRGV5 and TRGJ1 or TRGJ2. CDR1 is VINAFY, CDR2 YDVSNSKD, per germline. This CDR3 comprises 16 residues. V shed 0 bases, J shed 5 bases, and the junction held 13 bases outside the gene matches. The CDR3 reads CATWDRPGKGDYKKLF. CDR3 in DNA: TGTGCCACCTGGGACAGGCCGGGGAAGGGTGATTATAAGAAACTCTTT.

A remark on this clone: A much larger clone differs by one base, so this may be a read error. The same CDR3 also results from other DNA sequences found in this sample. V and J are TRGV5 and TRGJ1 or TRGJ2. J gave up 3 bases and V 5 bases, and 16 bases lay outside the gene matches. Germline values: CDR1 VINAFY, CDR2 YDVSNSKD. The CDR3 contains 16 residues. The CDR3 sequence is CATWALESYPYYKKLF. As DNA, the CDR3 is TGTGCCACCTGGGCCCTAGAGAGTTACCCTTATTATAAGAAACTCTTT.

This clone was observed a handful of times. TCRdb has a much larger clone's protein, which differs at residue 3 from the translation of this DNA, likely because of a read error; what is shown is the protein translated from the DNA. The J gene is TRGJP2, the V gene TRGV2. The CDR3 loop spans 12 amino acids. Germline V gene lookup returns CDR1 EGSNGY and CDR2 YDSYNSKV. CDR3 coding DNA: TGTGCCTCCTGGAGAAGTGATTGGATCAAGACGTTT. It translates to CASWRSDWIKTF.